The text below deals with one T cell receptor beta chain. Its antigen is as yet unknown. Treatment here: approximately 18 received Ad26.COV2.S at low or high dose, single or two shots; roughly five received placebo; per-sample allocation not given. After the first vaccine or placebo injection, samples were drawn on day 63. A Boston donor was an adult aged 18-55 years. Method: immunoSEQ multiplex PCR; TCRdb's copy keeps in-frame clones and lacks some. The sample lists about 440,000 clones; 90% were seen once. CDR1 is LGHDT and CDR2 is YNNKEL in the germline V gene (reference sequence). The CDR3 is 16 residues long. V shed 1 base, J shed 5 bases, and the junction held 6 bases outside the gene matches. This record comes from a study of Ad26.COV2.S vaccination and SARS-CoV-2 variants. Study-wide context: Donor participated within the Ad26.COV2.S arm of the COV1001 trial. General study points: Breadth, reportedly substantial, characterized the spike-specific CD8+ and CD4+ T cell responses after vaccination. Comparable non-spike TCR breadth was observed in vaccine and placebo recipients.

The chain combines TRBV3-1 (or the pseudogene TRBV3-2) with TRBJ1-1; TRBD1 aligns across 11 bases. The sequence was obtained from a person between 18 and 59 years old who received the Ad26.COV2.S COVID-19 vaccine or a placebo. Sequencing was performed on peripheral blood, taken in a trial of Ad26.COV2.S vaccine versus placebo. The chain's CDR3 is CASSQAWTGGRTEAFF. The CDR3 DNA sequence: TGTGCCAGCAGCCAAGCTTGGACAGGGGGCAGGACTGAAGCTTTCTTT.